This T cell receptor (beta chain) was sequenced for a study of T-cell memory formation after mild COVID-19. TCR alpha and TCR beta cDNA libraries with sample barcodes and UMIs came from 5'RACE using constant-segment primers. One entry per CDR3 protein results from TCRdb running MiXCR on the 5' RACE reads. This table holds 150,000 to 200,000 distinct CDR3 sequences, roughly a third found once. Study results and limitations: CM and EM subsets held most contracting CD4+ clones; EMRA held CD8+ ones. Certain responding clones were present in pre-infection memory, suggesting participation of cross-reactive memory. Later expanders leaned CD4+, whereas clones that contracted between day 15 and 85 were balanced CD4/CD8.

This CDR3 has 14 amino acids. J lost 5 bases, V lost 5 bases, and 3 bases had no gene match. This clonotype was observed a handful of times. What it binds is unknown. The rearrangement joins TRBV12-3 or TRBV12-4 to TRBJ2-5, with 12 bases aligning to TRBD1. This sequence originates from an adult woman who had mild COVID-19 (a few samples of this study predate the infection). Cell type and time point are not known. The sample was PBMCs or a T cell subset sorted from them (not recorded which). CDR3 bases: TGTGCCAGCAGTCGTGGGACAGGGGGCGAGACCCAGTACTTC. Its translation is CASSRGTGGETQYF.